This T cell receptor (beta chain) comes out of a study of blood T cell repertoires in COVID-19 (dated by TCRdb to the early 2020s). Broadly, across the study: Collaborator samples came from the United States, Italy and Spain and covered acute and convalescent phases of COVID-19. A freely available public database, intended as a resource for researchers studying the immune response to SARS-CoV-2, is where the repertoires were released. The dataset comprised deeply sampled blood TCRbeta repertoires from subjects exposed to, actively infected with, or recovered from COVID-19. The material from the prospective study consisted of cDNA or gDNA derived from T cells, B-cell-depleted T cells, or PBMCs. The samples were drawn from the first 160 participants of the ongoing ImmuneRACE study and from about 1,200 subjects provided by 6 global collaborators. Where available, HLA class I and class II types were taken from metadata supplied by the sample provider and were not determined by assay-based typing. Sample metadata almost always included a de-identified subject ID, COVID-19 status, age in years and sex. What the work shows at the level of the full study, not this receptor alone: The amount of clinical and demographic metadata varied by source and participant and was provided uncurated.

In the prospective study, participants were 18 to 89 years old, resided in approximately 22 geographic areas of the United States, and were enrolled through a virtual design. To assign participants to cohorts, the prospective study relied on clinical history that participants themselves reported in a screening survey and a study questionnaire. Recovered participants in ImmuneRACE Cohort 3 were defined as having two consecutive negative NP/OP PCR tests, clearance from a healthcare professional, or resolution of symptoms. In the prospective study, whole blood, serum and a nasopharyngeal or oropharyngeal swab were collected from each participant by mobile phlebotomists. Participants in the prospective study had the option to provide additional blood draws and questionnaires over an approximately 2-month period. Prospective study blood samples were shipped either frozen or at room temperature before DNA extraction.

Points on this clone: The specificity of this receptor is unknown. Per-nucleotide qualities are absent, and no much larger clonotype sits a single base away.

The CDR3, cysteine through phenylalanine, is 19 amino acids long. CDR3 DNA only is kept here, 57 bases in frame from base 1. CDR1 is given as LGHNA and CDR2 as YNFKEQ, both from the germline V gene. V and J are trimmed by 1 base and 0 bases, and the gene matches miss 8 bases of the junction. TCRbeta CDR3 regions were amplified from genomic DNA using the immunoSEQ Assay, a bias-controlled multiplex PCR. In the source study's methods: The number of nucleated cells in each sample was estimated by amplification of reference gene primers within the assay. To quantify the absolute abundance of each unique TCRbeta CDR3 rearrangement, sequence reads were collapsed and filtered. For each sample, productive Simpson clonality was calculated as the square root of Simpson's diversity index over productive rearrangements. TCRdb took this table from immuneACCESS and kept in-frame rearrangements with V and J called. Such tables lack part of the clones; where checked against another copy, unresolved V genes explain under half of the gap, and the rest is unexplained. The V and J calls and clone size come from that table; D and trimming were worked out from the DNA. A total of about 380,000 clones appear in this sample, roughly nine tenths of them only once. Just under 3% of the sample belongs to the ten largest clones.

The sequenced sample was PBMCs or T cells enriched from blood (not recorded which). This sequence was found in a woman aged 25-40 years who had recovered from COVID-19. The rearrangement combines TRBV4-2 with TRBJ2-1; 11 bases in the middle match TRBD2. This receptor carries the CDR3 CASSQGSSGGPFSYNEQFF. Here is the DNA: TGTGCCAGCAGCCAAGGGTCTAGCGGGGGGCCCTTCTCCTACAATGAGCAGTTCTTC.